These 31 T cell receptor beta chains originate from one sample sequenced in a study of cytomegalovirus exposure and HLA in healthy donors. PCR amplification relied on 60 Vbeta primers (plus 13 Jbeta primers). The method was immunoSEQ multiplex PCR; TCRdb's version includes in-frame clones alone and lacks a portion of them. This sample yields about 110,000 clones, of which over 60% are seen a single time; 2.2% belongs to the top ten. The material sequenced was PBMCs. The receptor source for this set is a woman in her twenties or thirties in good health and CMV-seronegative.

This clone was counted a few times. This chain uses TRBV10-1 with TRBJ2-7, with unresolved D. V shed 4 bases and J shed 3 bases, with 4 bases lying between them. This CDR3 contains 11 residues. Germline CDR1 reads WNHNN; CDR2 reads SYGVQD (reference sequence). CDR3 sequence reads: CASSGIYEQYF. DNA of the CDR3: TGCGCCAGCAGTGGTATCTACGAGCAGTACTTC.

This clone was picked up a small number of times. The chain uses TRBV5-5 and TRBJ1-1; possibly TRBD1 for D (5 bases). From germline, CDR1 is SGHKS and CDR2 YYEKEE (reference sequence). The germline V and J ends were trimmed by 4 bases and 2 bases, with 9 bases remaining between them. The CDR3 is 13 residues long. The CDR3 bases are TGTGCCAGCAGCCGGGGGGGAAACACTGAAGCTTTCTTT. As protein: CASSRGGNTEAFF. The variable domain in full, with the rest retrieved from reference TRBV5-5 and TRBJ1-1, is DAGVTQSPTHLIKTRGQQVTLRCSPISGHKSVSWYQQVLGQGPQFIFQYYEKEERGRGNFPDRFSARQFPNYSSELNVNALLLGDSALYLCASSRGGNTEAFFGQGTRLTVV.

The chain uses TRBV2 and TRBJ1-6; perhaps TRBD1 as D (5 bases). Trimming pared 6 bases from V and 6 bases from J, leaving 9 bases between. The CDR3 is 13 residues long. Germline V gives CDR1 SNHLY, CDR2 FYNNEI. The CDR3 sequence is CASRTVFNSPLHF. The CDR3 region has the DNA TGTGCCAGCAGGACAGTCTTTAATTCACCCCTCCACTTT. Based on the CDR3 plus reference TRBV2 and TRBJ1-6, the full variable domain is EPEVTQTPSHQVTQMGQEVILRCVPISNHLYFYWYRQILGQKVEFLVSFYNNEISEKSEIFDDQFSVERPDGSNFTLKIRSTKLEDSAMYFCASRTVFNSPLHFGNGTRLTVT.

This chain joins TRBV9 and TRBJ2-5, with TRBD2 matching 9 bases. Germline V gene sequence: CDR1 SGDLS, CDR2 YYNGEE. V was clipped by 7 bases and J by 5 bases; unmatched bases: 12. The CDR3 covers 15 residues. The CDR3 DNA is TGTGCCAGCTCCCTCGTAGCGGGAGTATCTGAGACCCAGTACTTC. Its translation is CASSLVAGVSETQYF.

The rearrangement joins TRBV7-8 to TRBJ2-7, with 7 nucleotides matching TRBD2. The V and J ends lost 5 bases and 2 bases, in that order; junction bases with no gene match: 9. Germline lookup yields CDR1 SGHVS and CDR2 FQNEAQ. CDR3 length: 15 residues. CDR3 nucleotides: TGTGCCAGCAGCCGTACTACCGGGGGGACCTACGAGCAGTACTTC. Its protein product is CASSRTTGGTYEQYF.

This sequence joins TRBV6-5 and TRBJ1-5; 8 nucleotides agree with TRBD1. V shed 7 bases and J 0 bases; nucleotides not matched to a gene: 5. The germline V gene has CDR1 MNHEY and CDR2 SVGAGI. The CDR3 consists of 15 residues. Here the CDR3 DNA reads TGTGCCAGCAAGGGACAGGCTAATAGCAATCAGCCCCAGCATTTT. Residues: CASKGQANSNQPQHF.

The V call is TRBV27, the J call TRBJ2-7; the match to TRBD2 covers 12 bases. The length of the CDR3 is 15 residues. Germline CDR1 MNHEY, CDR2 SMNVEV (reference sequence). J gave up 5 bases and V 3 bases, and 5 bases lay outside the gene matches. The CDR3 DNA reads as TGTGCCAGCAGTTTTAGGACTAGCGGGAACCACGAGCAGTACTTC. Translation gives CASSFRTSGNHEQYF.

V gene TRBV5-1 combines with J gene TRBJ1-5; D is undetermined. The V gene lost 0 bases and the J gene lost 2 bases, with 9 bases spanning the gap. Germline loops: CDR1 SGHRS, CDR2 YFSETQ. This CDR3 has 15 residues. The CDR3 coding sequence is TGCGCCAGCAGCTTGGGCCCCGGAGGCAATCAGCCCCAGCATTTT. As protein: CASSLGPGGNQPQHF. The full variable domain, rest sourced from reference TRBV5-1 and TRBJ1-5, is KAGVTQTPRYLIKTRGQQVTLSCSPISGHRSVSWYQQTPGQGLQFLFEYFSETQRNKGNFPGRFSGRQFSNSRSEMNVSTLELGDSALYLCASSLGPGGNQPQHFGDGTRLSIL.

This clone has more than one count but fewer than ten. The chain carries TRBV27 and TRBJ2-1; D may be TRBD1 (6 bases). Germline V lookup: CDR1 MNHEY, CDR2 SMNVEV (reference sequence). This CDR3 has 13 amino acids. V was pared by 6 bases and J by 4 bases, with 10 bases between. The CDR3 sequence: CASSTTGYNEQFF. Here the CDR3 DNA reads TGTGCCAGCAGCACCACAGGGTACAATGAGCAGTTCTTC.

The chain combines TRBV5-6 with TRBJ2-1; D perhaps matches TRBD1 (6 bases). This CDR3 comprises 16 residues. The germline gives CDR1 SGHDT, CDR2 YYEEEE. Trimming took off 4 bases at V and 0 bases at J, with 14 bases between the two ends. As DNA, the CDR3 is TGTGCCAGCAGCCCAGGGGTGGTGAGCTCCTACAATGAGCAGTTCTTC. It yields the protein CASSPGVVSSYNEQFF. Full variable domain (outside the CDR3, taken from reference TRBV5-6 and TRBJ2-1): DAGVTQSPTHLIKTRGQQVTLRCSPKSGHDTVSWYQQALGQGPQFIFQYYEEEERQRGNFPDRFSGHQFPNYSSELNVNALLLGDSALYLCASSPGVVSSYNEQFFGPGTRLTVL.

V usage is TRBV6-1 and J usage is TRBJ2-5, with a tentative D call TRBD2 (6 bases). The DNA end is a closer match to TRBJ2-7, so the J assignment may be wrong. CDR3 length: 15 residues. CDR1 is MNHNS and CDR2 is SASEGT in the germline V gene. CDR3 DNA sequence: TGTGCCAGCAGTGAAGTTGGCGGGGCATCCTACGAGCAGTACTTC. Its translation is CASSEVGGASYEQYF.

The chain is built from TRBV5-1 and TRBJ2-5, with TRBD2 matching 9 bases. Germline loops: CDR1 SGHRS, CDR2 YFSETQ. There are 14 residues in the CDR3. Trimming took 1 base from V and 5 from J; bases not matched to a gene: 3. This chain's CDR3 is CASSLSGGSETQYF. The CDR3 region has the DNA TGCGCCAGCAGCTTGAGCGGGGGGTCGGAGACCCAGTACTTC. Using reference TRBV5-1 and TRBJ2-5 for the parts outside the CDR3, the full variable domain is KAGVTQTPRYLIKTRGQQVTLSCSPISGHRSVSWYQQTPGQGLQFLFEYFSETQRNKGNFPGRFSGRQFSNSRSEMNVSTLELGDSALYLCASSLSGGSETQYFGPGTRLLVL.

This rearrangement joins TRBV4-1 to TRBJ2-1; 12 bases fit TRBD2. This CDR3 region has 16 residues. J lost 8 bases, V lost 4 bases, and 9 bases had no gene match. CDR1 and CDR2 from the germline V gene are MGHRA and YSYEKL. The CDR3 coding sequence is TGCGCCAGCAGCCTCCGACTAGCGGGAGACCTCGATGAGCAGTTCTTC. Encoded protein: CASSLRLAGDLDEQFF.

The chain carries TRBV5-1 and TRBJ2-3, with D possibly matching TRBD1 (6 bases). The CDR3 consists of 13 residues. V was cut by 6 bases and J by 2 bases, with 10 bases left in between. Germline V gene lookup returns CDR1 SGHRS and CDR2 YFSETQ. CDR3 loop: CASTQGNTDTQYF. The CDR3, as DNA: TGCGCCAGCACACAGGGTAACACAGATACGCAGTATTTT.

This clone appeared a single time. V usage is TRBV5-1 and J usage is TRBJ2-2, with D unclear. CDR1 is SGHRS, CDR2 YFSETQ, per germline. CDR3 length equals 14 residues. V lost 0 bases and J 2 bases, leaving 5 bases between the germline ends. The DNA of the CDR3 is TGCGCCAGCAGCTTGGGACTCAACACCGGGGAGCTGTTTTTT. Protein sequence: CASSLGLNTGELFF.

J is TRBJ2-7 and V is TRBV19, with TRBD1 matching over 8 bases. CDR3 size: 14 residues. Losses at the gene ends were 5 bases for V and 3 bases for J; bases not matched to a gene: 6. CDR1 is LNHDA and CDR2 is SQIVND in the germline V gene (reference sequence). The CDR3 coding sequence is TGTGCCAGTAGTCGGACAGGGTCAGACTACGAGCAGTACTTC. It codes for CASSRTGSDYEQYF.

A single count supports this clone. The CDR3 nucleotides read TGTGCCAGTAGTTACAGGGCAGGGGAAAAACTGTTTTTT. Translated: CASSYRAGEKLFF. This chain links TRBV19 with TRBJ1-4; possible D gene TRBD1, 6 bases. Per germline, CDR1 LNHDA and CDR2 SQIVND (reference sequence). The length of the CDR3 is 13 residues. V was trimmed by 5 bases and J by 8 bases, leaving 12 bases between them.

V gene TRBV27 combines with J gene TRBJ2-2; 7 nucleotides agree with TRBD2. The germline gives CDR1 MNHEY, CDR2 SMNVEV (reference sequence). There are 16 residues in the CDR3. V trimming: 4 bases; J trimming: 2 bases; junction bases outside the gene matches: 7. CDR3 sequence reads: CASSSGLAANTGELFF. CDR3 nucleotide sequence: TGTGCCAGCAGTTCGGGGCTAGCGGCAAACACCGGGGAGCTGTTTTTT.

The chain recombines TRBV7-6 with TRBJ1-1; D possibly corresponds to TRBD1 (5 bases). V lost 7 bases and J lost 4, with 16 bases in between. This CDR3 is 14 amino acids long. Looked up from germline, CDR1 is SGHVS and CDR2 is FNYEAQ. DNA of the CDR3: TGTGCCAGCACCCCTCGGACATCAAGCACTGAAGCTTTCTTT. It is translated as CASTPRTSSTEAFF.

The CDR3 protein is CASSEGEEQYF. CDR3 nucleotide sequence: TGTGCCAGCAGTGAGGGGGAAGAGCAGTACTTC. The V and J genes are TRBV6-6 and TRBJ2-7, with D perhaps matching TRBD1 (6 bases). The CDR3 runs 11 residues. CDR1 is MNHNY, CDR2 SVGAGI, per germline (reference sequence). V lost 5 bases and J lost 7, with 9 bases in between.

V is TRBV18 and J is TRBJ2-7, with 10 bases that match TRBD1. Trimming cost V 6 bases and J 7 bases; bases outside gene matches: 6. CDR1 and CDR2 (germline): KGHSH, LQKENI. CDR3 length: 13 amino acids. CDR3 amino acids: CASSADRGDEQYF. The CDR3 bases are TGTGCCAGCTCGGCGGACAGGGGGGATGAGCAGTACTTC.

There are a few counts of this clone. The gene calls are TRBV9 and TRBJ2-7, with TRBD1 matching 9 bases. This CDR3 region has 15 residues. V shed 0 bases, J shed 3 bases, and the junction held 4 bases outside the gene matches. Germline-derived CDR1 and CDR2 are SGDLS and YYNGEE. The CDR3 protein is CASSVAGTGIYEQYF. In DNA, the CDR3 is TGTGCCAGCAGCGTAGCCGGGACAGGGATCTACGAGCAGTACTTC.

V gene TRBV28 combines with J gene TRBJ2-3; 8 nucleotides match TRBD2. Trimming took 2 bases from V and 2 from J; bases not matched to a gene: 9. The CDR3 runs 17 residues. From germline, CDR1 is MDHEN and CDR2 SYDVKM. In DNA, the CDR3 is TGTGCCAGCAGTTTAGACAGGACTAGCTCCTACACAGATACGCAGTATTTT. It codes for CASSLDRTSSYTDTQYF.

CDR3 in amino acids: CASSQARGSGSYNEQFF. CDR3 DNA sequence: TGCGCCAGCAGCCAAGCCCGGGGTAGCGGGTCCTACAATGAGCAGTTCTTC. V is TRBV4-1 and J is TRBJ2-1, with TRBD2 matching over 7 bases. V lost 1 base and J lost 1; bases outside the gene matches: 7. In germline, CDR1 is MGHRA, CDR2 YSYEKL. The CDR3 has 17 residues.

The chain joins TRBV28 to TRBJ2-5, with D possibly being TRBD1 (6 bases). The CDR3 length is 16 residues. The V end was cut by 6 bases, the J end by 1 base, with 18 bases between. Germline V gene lookup returns CDR1 MDHEN and CDR2 SYDVKM. This CDR3 is CASSPWQGSRQETQYF. The CDR3 DNA follows: TGTGCCAGCAGCCCATGGCAGGGGAGCCGCCAAGAGACCCAGTACTTC.

This clone was picked up a small number of times. This chain links TRBV27 with TRBJ2-3, with TRBD1 identical over 11 bases. Looked up from germline, CDR1 is MNHEY and CDR2 is SMNVEV (reference sequence). V gave up 8 bases and J gave up 3 bases; unmatched junction bases: 1. The CDR3 runs to 13 residues. The CDR3 protein is CASGTGGTDTQYF. The CDR3 DNA reads TGTGCCAGCGGGACAGGGGGAACAGATACGCAGTATTTT.

This clone appeared a few times. The chain is built from TRBV6-5 and TRBJ2-7, with 8 bases lining up with TRBD2. The CDR3 is made up of 13 amino acids. V trimming: 7 bases; J trimming: 7 bases; junction bases outside the gene matches: 9. The germline CDR1 and CDR2 sequences are MNHEY and SVGAGI. CDR3 loop: CASTNGRGQEQYF. The CDR3 DNA sequence: TGTGCCAGCACCAACGGGAGGGGCCAAGAGCAGTACTTC.

This clone appeared a few times. V usage is TRBV6-1 and J usage is TRBJ2-1, with 7 bases identical to TRBD2. CDR1 and CDR2 from the germline V gene are MNHNS and SASEGT. V was pared by 8 bases and J by 3 bases, with 4 bases of the junction left unmatched. The CDR3 length is 13 residues. The CDR3 DNA follows: TGTGCCAGCGGGCGGGAGAGCTACAATGAGCAGTTCTTC. It specifies CASGRESYNEQFF.

This clone was counted only a few times. This rearrangement joins TRBV15 to TRBJ2-7; 8 bases match TRBD1. CDR3 length: 13 amino acids. Trimming cost V 3 bases and J 6 bases; bases outside gene matches: 4. Germline lookup yields CDR1 LNHNV and CDR2 YYDKDF (reference sequence). The DNA for the CDR3 is TGTGCCACCAGCAGGACAGGGGTAGGCGAGCAGTACTTC. Its protein product is CATSRTGVGEQYF.

The chain uses TRBV10-3 and TRBJ2-3; 7 bases line up with TRBD1. The ends lost 4 bases at V and 6 bases at J; junction bases unmatched: 7. The CDR3 runs 14 residues. Germline V gene sequence: CDR1 ENHRY, CDR2 SYGVKD. As DNA, the CDR3 is TGTGCCATCAGTGCCAATCAGGGGGAGGATACGCAGTATTTT. Translation gives CAISANQGEDTQYF.

The chain has TRBV5-4 and TRBJ2-5, with TRBD1 identical over 10 bases. This CDR3 region has 15 residues. Per the germline V gene, CDR1 is SGHNT and CDR2 is YYREEE (reference sequence). J gave up 2 bases and V 2 bases, and 3 bases lay outside the gene matches. CDR3 amino acids: CASSFGQGGQETQYF. In DNA form, the CDR3 reads TGTGCCAGCAGCTTCGGACAGGGGGGGCAAGAGACCCAGTACTTC.